This T cell receptor (beta chain) is from a study of T cell responses to AZD1222 COVID-19 vaccine. Findings and caveats of the study: A mostly white British donor set with more females was recruited, and clonal diversity was possibly underestimated. The study found vaccine-associated CD4 TCRs spanning spike, dominant at 160-218 and 743-854.

V lost 0 bases to trimming and J lost 4 bases; unmatched junction nucleotides: 8. Germline V CDR1 and CDR2: SGHRS, YFSETQ. The CDR3 totals 17 residues. Measured with immunoSEQ multiplex PCR; TCRdb has only the in-frame clones, and not every one. The repertoire holds some 130,000 clones, with roughly 85% as singletons. Points on this clone: The antigen remains unidentified.

This receptor was obtained from an adult who received the MenACWY meningococcal vaccine as a control. The chain uses TRBV5-1 and TRBJ2-3; the match to TRBD2 covers 10 bases. The source material was peripheral blood, sampled 28 days after the second dose of the MenACWY control vaccine. CDR3 region: CASSLASSGGAADTQYF. CDR3 coding DNA: TGCGCCAGCAGCTTGGCCTCAAGCGGGGGGGCAGCAGATACGCAGTATTTT.